A single sample gave rise to the 18 T cell receptor beta chains below, sequenced in a study of T cells in Graves' hyperthyroidism and ophthalmopathy. TCR beta CDR3 region amplification was performed from RNA transcripts. TCR CDR3 underwent first-round RT-PCR with the HTBI primer set. One entry per CDR3 protein results from TCRdb running MiXCR on the multiplex PCR reads. The repertoire includes about 590,000 distinct CDR3 sequences, 15% to 17% of them detected once, and under 8% sits in the top ten. The specimen sequenced was blood. These receptors all come from a woman aged 25 to 39 with Graves' hyperthyroidism.

This clonotype has ten or more counts. This chain joins TRBV12-3 or TRBV12-4 and TRBJ2-7; 8 bases match TRBD2. The CDR3 totals 15 residues. J gave up 7 bases and V 5 bases, and 13 bases lay outside the gene matches. The CDR3 reads CASSGPGTRPSEQYF. CDR3 in DNA: TGTGCCAGCAGTGGACCCGGGACTAGACCGAGTGAGCAGTACTTC.

This clonotype was counted many times. The chain recombines TRBV27 with TRBJ1-1, with TRBD1 identical over 7 bases. CDR1 is MNHEY and CDR2 is SMNVEV in the germline V gene (reference sequence). The V segment lost 6 bases and the J segment 3 bases; nucleotides outside the gene matches: 4. The CDR3 totals 13 residues. The CDR3 here is CASSLDRDTEAFF. The CDR3, as DNA: TGTGCCAGCAGCCTAGACAGGGACACTGAAGCTTTCTTT.

This chain links TRBV7-2 with TRBJ2-3; 8 nucleotides agree with TRBD2. The ends lost 2 bases at V and 4 bases at J; junction bases unmatched: 11. The CDR3 sequence is 17 residues long. CDR1 SGHTA and CDR2 FQGNSA come from the germline V gene. The CDR3 DNA reads as TGTGCCAGCAGCTTAACCCTAGCGGGCCCCCCACCAGATACGCAGTATTTT. Protein sequence: CASSLTLAGPPPDTQYF.

This clonotype was seen only a few times. The genes are TRBV18 and TRBJ1-2; 7 nucleotides agree with TRBD1. With 5 bases clipped from V and 1 base from J, the junction kept 13 bases outside the gene matches. Germline CDR1 and CDR2: KGHSH and LQKENI. The CDR3 runs to 17 residues. The CDR3 sequence: CASSVLRGGEDNYGYTF. Written as DNA, the CDR3 is TGTGCCAGCTCAGTACTGAGAGGGGGCGAAGATAACTATGGCTACACCTTC.

This clonotype was observed at least ten times. The V gene is TRBV3-1, the J gene TRBJ2-3, with 7 bases that match TRBD2. V was clipped by 0 bases and J by 5 bases; unmatched bases: 5. The CDR3 spans 15 residues. From germline, CDR1 is LGHDT and CDR2 YNNKEL (reference sequence). The chain's CDR3 is CASSQEAGAVDTQYF. The DNA of the CDR3 is TGTGCCAGCAGCCAAGAGGCGGGAGCCGTAGATACGCAGTATTTT.

This clonotype was detected only a few times. The DNA of the CDR3 is TGCAGCGTTGCTGACAGGGGAGATCAGCCCCAGCATTTT. Translating gives CSVADRGDQPQHF. V gene TRBV29-1 combines with J gene TRBJ1-5; 8 bases map to TRBD1. The CDR3 runs to 13 residues. Looked up from germline, CDR1 is SQVTM and CDR2 is ANQGSEA. Unmatched junction bases numbered 4, after V lost 4 bases and J lost 5 bases. Full variable domain (missing parts from reference TRBV29-1 and TRBJ1-5): SAVISQKPSRDICQRGTSLTIQCQVDSQVTMMFWYRQQPGQSLTLIATANQGSEATYESGFVIDKFPISRPNLTFSTLTVSNMSPEDSSIYLCSVADRGDQPQHFGDGTRLSIL.

The chain couples TRBV11-3 to TRBJ1-6; 10 positions match TRBD1. The CDR3 extends over 15 amino acids. Germline CDR1 is SGHNT and CDR2 is YENEEA. J gave up 10 bases and V 5 bases, and 8 bases lay outside the gene matches. DNA of the CDR3: TGTGCCAGCAGCACAGGACAGGGGGTAGGATCACCCCTCCACTTT. Encoded protein: CASSTGQGVGSPLHF. Full variable domain (rest looked up from reference TRBV11-3 and TRBJ1-6): EAGVVQSPRYKIIEKKQPVAFWCNPISGHNTLYWYLQNLGQGPELLIRYENEEAVDDSQLPKDRFSAERLKGVDSTLKIQPAELGDSAVYLCASSTGQGVGSPLHFGNGTRLTVT.

The sample holds many counts of this clonotype. The V gene is TRBV19, the J gene TRBJ2-1; 7 bases are a match to TRBD1. The CDR3 runs to 15 residues. CDR1 is LNHDA, CDR2 SQIVND, per germline (reference sequence). Trimming at V came to 5 bases and at J to 5 bases, leaving 9 bases not matched to a gene. The CDR3 nucleotides read TGTGCCAGTAGTTTCAGACAGGGTGTCAACAATGAGCAGTTCTTC. Translated: CASSFRQGVNNEQFF.

This clonotype came up a few times. The chain links TRBV16 to TRBJ1-5; 9 bases align to TRBD1. The CDR3 has 20 amino acids. V was pared by 4 bases and J by 6 bases, with 22 bases of the junction left unmatched. CDR1 is KGHSY, CDR2 FQNENV, per germline. The CDR3 nucleotides are TGTGCCAGCAGCCGCCGAACCGGGACAGGGTATTCAGAGTCGGGTCAGCCCCAGCATTTT. Encoded protein: CASSRRTGTGYSESGQPQHF.

The chain joins TRBV6-2 or TRBV6-3 to TRBJ2-4; 11 bases map to TRBD2. V shed 6 bases and J 7 bases; nucleotides not matched to a gene: 5. The germline V gene has CDR1 MNHEY and CDR2 SVGEGT. This CDR3 is 14 amino acids long. The CDR3 spells CASSELAGGNIQYF. DNA of the CDR3: TGTGCCAGCAGCGAGTTAGCGGGGGGGAACATTCAGTACTTC.

V is TRBV10-1 and J is TRBJ2-5; no clear D. The ends were cut back, 0 bases at V and 2 bases at J, with 10 bases in the middle. Germline V CDR1 and CDR2: WNHNN, SYGVQD (reference sequence). This CDR3 is 15 amino acids long. The CDR3 protein is CASSESQGLQETQYF. The DNA for the CDR3 is TGCGCCAGCAGTGAGTCTCAAGGATTGCAAGAGACCCAGTACTTC.

The genes are TRBV20-1 and TRBJ2-2; D uncertain. V lost 8 bases, J lost 3 bases, and 16 bases lay in between. The V gene's germline CDR1 is DFQATT and CDR2 SNEGSKA (reference sequence). The CDR3 loop spans 14 amino acids. CDR3 in amino acids: CSILVDRDTGELFF. CDR3 DNA sequence: TGCAGTATCCTAGTAGACCGGGACACCGGGGAGCTGTTTTTT.

This clonotype was found many times. Possible read error: a much larger clone is one base away. This sequence joins TRBV7-2 and TRBJ2-7, with D hard to call. This CDR3 has 11 amino acids. V lost 5 bases and J lost 3, with 5 bases in between. Germline V gene sequence: CDR1 SGHTA, CDR2 FQGNSA. CDR3 sequence: CASSTHYEQYF. The DNA of the CDR3 is TGTGCCAGCAGCACCCACTACGAGCAGTACTTC.

This clonotype was seen many times. J is TRBJ1-1 and V is TRBV30; a weak D match, TRBD1 (5 bases). CDR3 length: 14 residues. The germline CDR1 and CDR2 sequences are GTSNPN and SVGIG (reference sequence). V lost 1 base and J lost 3, with 12 bases in between. The CDR3 coding sequence is TGTGCCTGGAGTGCAGGGATTCTGGACACTGAAGCTTTCTTT. Its protein is CAWSAGILDTEAFF.

The chain employs TRBV20-1 and TRBJ1-2; unclear D gene. Germline CDR1 DFQATT, CDR2 SNEGSKA (reference sequence). This CDR3 contains 9 residues. V was shortened by 1 base and J by 7 bases, with 1 base between the two germline ends. The CDR3 region is CSARVGYTF. The CDR3 DNA reads as TGCAGTGCTAGAGTTGGCTACACCTTC.

This clonotype was picked up many times. The CDR3 loop reads CSARDQGGAKFSYEQYF. The CDR3 DNA reads TGCAGTGCTAGAGATCAGGGGGGGGCGAAATTCTCCTACGAGCAGTACTTC. V gene TRBV20-1 combines with J gene TRBJ2-7; D is perhaps TRBD1 or TRBD2 (7 bases each). The CDR3 consists of 17 residues. Germline V gives CDR1 DFQATT, CDR2 SNEGSKA (reference sequence). Trimming stripped 0 bases from V and 0 bases from J, with 18 bases between.

Many counts were recorded for this clonotype. The V gene is TRBV12-3 or TRBV12-4, the J gene TRBJ1-1; no clear D. The CDR3 runs to 11 residues. Between the trimmed V and J ends, which lost 7 bases and 7 bases, there was a span of 10 bases. Here the CDR3 DNA reads TGTGCCAGCACCGGAACATATGAAGCTTTCTTT. It specifies CASTGTYEAFF.

This clonotype was seen a few times. The rearrangement joins TRBV6-1 to TRBJ2-3, with D perhaps given as TRBD1 or TRBD2 (5 bases each). The CDR3 totals 19 residues. The V and J ends lost 0 bases and 0 bases respectively, with 19 bases between them. CDR1 and CDR2 (germline): MNHNS, SASEGT. For the CDR3, the DNA is TGTGCCAGCAGTGAAGCGGGATTTATCGGGGCGTCTAGCACAGATACGCAGTATTTT. Protein: CASSEAGFIGASSTDTQYF.